This TCR beta chain was sequenced for a study of T-cell reconstitution after alpha-beta-depleted transplantation in children. Study outcomes and limitations: Expanded graft clones, several hundred of them, were reportedly the source of alpha-beta T cells about two months after transplant. Fresh T-cell production supplied most of the T-cell counts and diversity seen one year after transplant. Diversity of TCRbeta at day 60 was high in some patients, arising from surviving recipient T cells and thymic progenitors.

This clonotype turned up a few times. As yet, its antigen is unknown. Unique molecular identifiers were incorporated into the prepared TCRbeta library. A single record per CDR3 protein comes from TCRdb applying MiXCR to the PCR reads. The table lists more than 45,000 distinct CDR3 sequences, 50% to 55% of them singletons, with 35% to 45% in the top ten. CDR3 length: 11 residues. The germline CDR1 and CDR2 sequences are SQVTM and ANQGSEA. The ends were cut back, 6 bases at V and 7 bases at J, with 12 bases in the middle. The sample consisted of peripheral blood, taken before TCRalphabeta/CD19-depleted stem cell transplant. The TCR originated in a boy less than two years old with SCID, due to receive a stem cell transplant. This chain links TRBV29-1 with TRBJ1-1, with D unclear. The CDR3 here is CSVARALEAFF. The CDR3, as DNA: TGCAGCGTGGCGAGGGCCCTTGAAGCTTTCTTT.